A selection of T cell receptor beta chains follows, all from one sample in a study of T cell repertoires in cytomegalovirus infection. Each CDR3 protein gets one entry after TCRdb re-called the reads with MiXCR. The sample carries approximately 120,000 distinct CDR3 sequences, approximately 28% recorded once. These receptors have no known antigen. Sequences were derived from CD8+ T cells from cultured PBMCs, sampled from culture after CMV antigen stimulation. These receptors were taken from a human donor in good health (CMV status not recorded). Some clones in this sample may be carry-over from other donors' samples. Both conserved end residues are part of each CDR3. The D gene is left open where the match is weak. Not all rows give a size; the values are once, few, many and, for expanded clones, a class.

CDR3nt: TGTGCCAGTAGTATAGATCTACCAGGACATGAGCAGTTCTTC; CDR3aa: CASSIDLPGHEQFF; v_gene: TRBV19; abundance: once; j_gene: TRBJ2-1; d_gene: .
CDR3nt: TGTGCCATCTCACGGTGGAACACTGAAGCTTTCTTT; CDR3aa: CAISRWNTEAFF; v_gene: TRBV27; abundance: .; j_gene: TRBJ1-1; d_gene: .
CDR3nt: TGTGCCAGCAGCTTATGGACAGACTACGAGCAGTACTTC; CDR3aa: CASSLWTDYEQYF; v_gene: TRBV5-6; abundance: .; j_gene: TRBJ2-7; d_gene: .
CDR3nt: TGTGCCAGTACCCCTTGGGACAGCAATCAGCCCCAGCATTTT; CDR3aa: CASTPWDSNQPQHF; v_gene: TRBV19; abundance: .; j_gene: TRBJ1-5; d_gene: .
CDR3nt: TGTGCCACCAGCAGCTATGGGACCGGGGAGCTGTTTTTT; CDR3aa: CATSSYGTGELFF; v_gene: TRBV15; abundance: few; j_gene: TRBJ2-2; d_gene: .
CDR3nt: TGTGCCAGCGGATTAGGGGAGACTGGAAACACCATATATTTT; CDR3aa: CASGLGETGNTIYF; v_gene: TRBV6-5; abundance: .; j_gene: TRBJ1-3; d_gene: .
CDR3nt: TGTGCCAGCAGCTTAGCGAGCTCCTACGAGCAGTACTTC; CDR3aa: CASSLASSYEQYF; v_gene: TRBV7-8; abundance: many; j_gene: TRBJ2-7; d_gene: .
CDR3nt: TGTGCCACCAGCAGAGATCCCTCGATGGGTACTGAAGCTTTCTTT; CDR3aa: CATSRDPSMGTEAFF; v_gene: TRBV15; abundance: .; j_gene: TRBJ1-1; d_gene: .
CDR3nt: TGTGCCAGCAGCCTCGACCCCGGACCGACTAGCGGGGGCACAGATACGCAGTATTTT; CDR3aa: CASSLDPGPTSGGTDTQYF; v_gene: TRBV7-8; abundance: many; j_gene: TRBJ2-3; d_gene: TRBD2
CDR3nt: TGTGCCAGCAGTTTAGCGGGGGGGTCCTACAATGAGCAGTTCTTC; CDR3aa: CASSLAGGSYNEQFF; v_gene: TRBV27; abundance: .; j_gene: TRBJ2-1; d_gene: TRBD2
CDR3nt: TGTGCCAGTAGTATAGGGACAGGGACTGTTTATGGCTACACCTTC; CDR3aa: CASSIGTGTVYGYTF; v_gene: TRBV19; abundance: .; j_gene: TRBJ1-2; d_gene: TRBD1
CDR3nt: TGTGCCACCCCTAGCGGGAGGGCCCCTGGAGAGCAGTTCTTC; CDR3aa: CATPSGRAPGEQFF; v_gene: TRBV7-9; abundance: few; j_gene: TRBJ2-1; d_gene: TRBD2
CDR3nt: TGTGCCACCCGACCGAGCTACGGAAACACCATATATTTT; CDR3aa: CATRPSYGNTIYF; v_gene: TRBV6-5; abundance: few; j_gene: TRBJ1-3; d_gene: .
CDR3nt: TGTGCCAGCAGCTGGAGCGACGGAAACAATGAGCAGTTCTTC; CDR3aa: CASSWSDGNNEQFF; v_gene: TRBV7-2; abundance: .; j_gene: TRBJ2-1; d_gene: .
CDR3nt: TGTGCCAGTAGTATAGATGCAGGGTACGGCGTCCTGACTTTC; CDR3aa: CASSIDAGYGVLTF; v_gene: TRBV19; abundance: .; j_gene: TRBJ2-6; d_gene: .
CDR3nt: TGTGCCAGCAGTTCATACTACGCTCAGTACACCGGGGAGCTGTTTTTT; CDR3aa: CASSSYYAQYTGELFF; v_gene: TRBV6-2/TRBV6-3; abundance: .; j_gene: TRBJ2-2; d_gene: .
CDR3nt: TGTGCCAGCAGCTTATACCTGGGGCCCGGGGAGCTGTTTTTT; CDR3aa: CASSLYLGPGELFF; v_gene: TRBV7-6; abundance: few; j_gene: TRBJ2-2; d_gene: .
CDR3nt: TGTGCCAGCTACCGAGATGGAGTGACTTTCTTT; CDR3aa: CASYRDGVTFF; v_gene: TRBV3-1; abundance: few; j_gene: TRBJ1-1; d_gene: .
CDR3nt: TGTGCCAGCAGCTCACCACCGACAGGGTGGGATACGCAGTATTTT; CDR3aa: CASSSPPTGWDTQYF; v_gene: TRBV7-9; abundance: .; j_gene: TRBJ2-3; d_gene: TRBD1
CDR3nt: TGTGCCAGCAGTGACCCTAGGGGCAATGAGCAGTTCTTC; CDR3aa: CASSDPRGNEQFF; v_gene: TRBV7-2; abundance: .; j_gene: TRBJ2-1; d_gene: .
CDR3nt: TGTGCCAGCAGTTTACTCAGGGCAGAGACCCAGTACTTC; CDR3aa: CASSLLRAETQYF; v_gene: TRBV28; abundance: many; j_gene: TRBJ2-5; d_gene: .
CDR3nt: TGTGCCAGCAGCTTAGATCGCTCCTACGAGCAGTACTTC; CDR3aa: CASSLDRSYEQYF; v_gene: TRBV7-8; abundance: .; j_gene: TRBJ2-7; d_gene: .
CDR3nt: TGTGCCAGCAGTCCCCCGGGATGGGGGAACAATGAGCAGTTCTTC; CDR3aa: CASSPPGWGNNEQFF; v_gene: TRBV12-3/TRBV12-4; abundance: few; j_gene: TRBJ2-1; d_gene: .
CDR3nt: TGTGCCAGCAGTGATATGGACTTAGGGTTCTCGTGGGATGAAGCTTTCTTT; CDR3aa: CASSDMDLGFSWDEAFF; v_gene: TRBV25-1; abundance: few; j_gene: TRBJ1-1; d_gene: .
CDR3nt: TGTGCCAGCAGTTCGAGCGACAGGGGGTATGGCTACACCTTC; CDR3aa: CASSSSDRGYGYTF; v_gene: TRBV6-6; abundance: .; j_gene: TRBJ1-2; d_gene: TRBD1
CDR3nt: TGCGCCAGCAGCTTGACCGGGACAGGGGAGGTCACATCCGAGCAGTACTTC; CDR3aa: CASSLTGTGEVTSEQYF; v_gene: TRBV5-1; abundance: few; j_gene: TRBJ2-7; d_gene: TRBD1
CDR3nt: TGTGCCAGCAGCTCTGACACCCAGGACACCGGGGAGCTGTTTTTT; CDR3aa: CASSSDTQDTGELFF; v_gene: TRBV7-9; abundance: few; j_gene: TRBJ2-2; d_gene: .
CDR3nt: TGCGCCAGCAGCCAACAGCTTGCCTATCAGCCCCAGCATTTT; CDR3aa: CASSQQLAYQPQHF; v_gene: TRBV4-1; abundance: few; j_gene: TRBJ1-5; d_gene: .